This T cell receptor (beta chain) emerged from a study of response to subunit inactivated influenza vaccine. Notes on the study in general: New T cells are recruited in small numbers by each seasonal influenza vaccination, according to the authors' suggestion.

TCRdb re-called the RT-PCR reads through MiXCR, storing one row per CDR3 protein. Found here are about 480,000 distinct CDR3 sequences, roughly 9.7% of them singletons; the top ten hold 9.5% to 15%. CDR3 length: 14 residues. The germline CDR1 and CDR2 sequences are SGHRS and YFSETQ. V shed 0 bases, J shed 6 bases, and the junction held 3 bases outside the gene matches. There are many counts of this clonotype. Its antigen remains unknown. The source of this sequence is a man in his fifties who received an inactivated influenza vaccine. The rearrangement uses TRBV5-1 and TRBJ1-2; 9 positions match TRBD1. The sequenced sample was PBMCs from blood, obtained roughly 6 weeks after vaccination. The CDR3 coding sequence is TGCGCCAGCAGCTTGGTACAGGGGGCCGATGGCTACACCTTC. Its translation is CASSLVQGADGYTF.